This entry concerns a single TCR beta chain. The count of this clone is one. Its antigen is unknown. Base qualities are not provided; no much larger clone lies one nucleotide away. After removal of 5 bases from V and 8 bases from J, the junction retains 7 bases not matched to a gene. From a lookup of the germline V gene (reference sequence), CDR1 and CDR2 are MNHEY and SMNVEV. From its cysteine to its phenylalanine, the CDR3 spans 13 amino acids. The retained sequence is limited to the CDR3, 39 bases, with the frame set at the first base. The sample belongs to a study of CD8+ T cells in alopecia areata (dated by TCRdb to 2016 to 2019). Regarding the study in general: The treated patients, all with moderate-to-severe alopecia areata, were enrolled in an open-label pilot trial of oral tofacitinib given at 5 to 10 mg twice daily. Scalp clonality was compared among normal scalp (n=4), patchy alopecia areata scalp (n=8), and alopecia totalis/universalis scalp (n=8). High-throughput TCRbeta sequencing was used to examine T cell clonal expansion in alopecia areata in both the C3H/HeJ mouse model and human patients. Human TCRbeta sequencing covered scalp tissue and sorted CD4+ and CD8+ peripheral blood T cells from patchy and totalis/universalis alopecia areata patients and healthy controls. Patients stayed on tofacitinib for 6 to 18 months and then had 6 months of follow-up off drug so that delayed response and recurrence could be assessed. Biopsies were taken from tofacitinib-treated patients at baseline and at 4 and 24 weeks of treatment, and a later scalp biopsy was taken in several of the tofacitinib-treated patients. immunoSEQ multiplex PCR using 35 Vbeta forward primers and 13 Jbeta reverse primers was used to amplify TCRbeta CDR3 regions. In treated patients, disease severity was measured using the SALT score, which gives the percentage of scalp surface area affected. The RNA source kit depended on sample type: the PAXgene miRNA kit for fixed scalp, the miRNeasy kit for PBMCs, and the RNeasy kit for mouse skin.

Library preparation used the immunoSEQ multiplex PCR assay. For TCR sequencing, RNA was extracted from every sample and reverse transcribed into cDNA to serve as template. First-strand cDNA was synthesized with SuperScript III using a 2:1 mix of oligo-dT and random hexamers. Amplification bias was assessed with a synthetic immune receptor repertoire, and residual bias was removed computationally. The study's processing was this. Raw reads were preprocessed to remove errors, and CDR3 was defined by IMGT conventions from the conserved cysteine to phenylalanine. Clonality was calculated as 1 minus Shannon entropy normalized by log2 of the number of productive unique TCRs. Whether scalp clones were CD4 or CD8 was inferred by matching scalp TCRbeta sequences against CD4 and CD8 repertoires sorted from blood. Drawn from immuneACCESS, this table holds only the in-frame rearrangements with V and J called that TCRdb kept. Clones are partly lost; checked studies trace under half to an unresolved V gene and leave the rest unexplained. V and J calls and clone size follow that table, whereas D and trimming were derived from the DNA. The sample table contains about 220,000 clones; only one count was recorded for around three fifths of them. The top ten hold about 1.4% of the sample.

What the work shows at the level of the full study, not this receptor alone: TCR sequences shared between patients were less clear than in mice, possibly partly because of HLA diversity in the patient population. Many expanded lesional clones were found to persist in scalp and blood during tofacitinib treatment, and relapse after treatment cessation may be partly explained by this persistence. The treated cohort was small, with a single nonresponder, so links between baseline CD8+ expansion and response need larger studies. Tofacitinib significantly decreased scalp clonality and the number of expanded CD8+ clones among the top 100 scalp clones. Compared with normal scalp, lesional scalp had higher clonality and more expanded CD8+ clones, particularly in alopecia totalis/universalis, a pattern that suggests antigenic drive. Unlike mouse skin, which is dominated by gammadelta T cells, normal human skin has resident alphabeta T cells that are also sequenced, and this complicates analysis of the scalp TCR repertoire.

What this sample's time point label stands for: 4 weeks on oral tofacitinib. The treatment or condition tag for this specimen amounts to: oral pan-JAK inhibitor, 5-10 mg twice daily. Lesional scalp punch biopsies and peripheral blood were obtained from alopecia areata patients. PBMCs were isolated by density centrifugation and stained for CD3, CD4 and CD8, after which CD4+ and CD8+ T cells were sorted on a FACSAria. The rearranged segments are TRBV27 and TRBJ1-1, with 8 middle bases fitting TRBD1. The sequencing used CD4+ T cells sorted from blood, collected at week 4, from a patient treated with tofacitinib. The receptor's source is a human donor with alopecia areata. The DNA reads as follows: TGTGCCAGCAGTGCATACAGGGGGGAGGAAGCTTTCTTT. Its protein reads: CASSAYRGEEAFF.